A single sample is the source of the 20 T cell receptor beta chains below, sequenced in a study of blood T cells in healthy people across ages. A second PCR, run for roughly 7 to 11 cycles, used a sample-barcoded 5' primer plus a J-beta primer mix. Each CDR3 protein gets one entry after TCRdb re-called the 5' RACE reads with MiXCR. The sample records about 1,600,000 distinct CDR3 sequences, around 42% being singletons. What was sequenced was blood. These TCRs come from a woman under 30 in good health.

This chain uses TRBV20-1 with TRBJ2-7; 7 nucleotides agree with TRBD1. The germline V gene has CDR1 DFQATT and CDR2 SNEGSKA (reference sequence). J gave up 3 bases and V 0 bases, and 11 bases lay outside the gene matches. This CDR3 is built from 16 residues. The CDR3 DNA reads as TGCAGTGCTAGAGAGCCTAAGACAGGGATAATCTACGAGCAGTACTTC. This gives the protein CSAREPKTGIIYEQYF.

The DNA of the CDR3 is TGTGCCAGCAGCTTAGGAGCCCCGTGGGCGGGACAAGAGACCCAGTACTTC. It is translated as CASSLGAPWAGQETQYF. The rearrangement joins TRBV7-9 to TRBJ2-5; a weak D match, TRBD2 (6 bases). The germline CDR1 and CDR2 sequences are SEHNR and FQNEAQ (reference sequence). V was clipped by 1 base and J by 2 bases, with 17 bases between them. The CDR3 is made up of 17 amino acids. The variable domain in full, completed from reference TRBV7-9 and TRBJ2-5, reads DTGVSQNPRHKITKRGQNVTFRCDPISEHNRLYWYRQTLGQGPEFLTYFQNEAQLEKSRLLSDRFSAERPKGSFSTLEIQRTEQGDSAMYLCASSLGAPWAGQETQYFGPGTRLLVL.

The rearrangement joins TRBV20-1 to TRBJ2-1, with D perhaps matching TRBD1 or TRBD2 (5 bases each). With 7 bases removed from V and 10 bases from J, the gap between germline ends came to 20 bases. CDR1 is DFQATT and CDR2 is SNEGSKA in the germline V gene (reference sequence). CDR3 size: 13 residues. Here the CDR3 DNA reads TGCAGTGTCGGGACCGCTCCAACCTACGAGCAGTTCTTC. This translates into CSVGTAPTYEQFF.

V usage is TRBV5-1 and J usage is TRBJ2-1, with a possible D match to TRBD2 (6 bases). The germline V gene encodes CDR1 SGHRS and CDR2 YFSETQ. The germline V and J ends were trimmed by 7 bases and 6 bases, with 20 bases remaining between them. The CDR3 runs 15 residues. DNA of the CDR3: TGCGCCAGCTCCCCCTCTGGGGGGTGGGGCAATGAGCAGTTCTTC. Translated: CASSPSGGWGNEQFF.

The chain employs TRBV30 and TRBJ1-2; perhaps TRBD1 as D (5 bases). V was cut by 5 bases and J by 4 bases, with 20 bases left in between. The germline V gene has CDR1 GTSNPN and CDR2 SVGIG (reference sequence). The CDR3 totals 15 residues. CDR3 in DNA: TGTGCCTGGGGTTGGGGCCCCCGAACGGGCTATGGCTACACCTTC. This translates into CAWGWGPRTGYGYTF.

This clonotype has just a few counts. V and J are TRBV20-1 and TRBJ2-3, with 8 bases that match TRBD2. The CDR3 loop spans 14 amino acids. Per the germline V gene, CDR1 is DFQATT and CDR2 is SNEGSKA (reference sequence). Losses at the gene ends were 6 bases for V and 2 bases for J; bases not matched to a gene: 7. This CDR3 is CSARSGGYTDTQYF. The CDR3 bases are TGCAGTGCAAGGAGCGGGGGATACACAGATACGCAGTATTTT.

The V gene is TRBV6-5, the J gene TRBJ2-3, with 8 bases aligning to TRBD2. The CDR3 sequence is 19 residues long. The trim removed 0 bases at V and 5 bases at J, leaving 16 bases unmatched. Germline V lookup: CDR1 MNHEY, CDR2 SVGAGI. CDR3 protein: CASSYSQFLSGGGLDTQYF. The CDR3 DNA follows: TGTGCCAGCAGTTACTCCCAGTTTTTGAGCGGGGGAGGCTTAGATACGCAGTATTTT.

The chain combines TRBV5-1 with TRBJ1-6; D remains ambiguous. Germline V CDR1 and CDR2: SGHRS, YFSETQ. This CDR3 contains 15 residues. The V end was cut by 3 bases, the J end by 10 bases, with 17 bases between. CDR3 sequence: CASSSWDGLQSPLHF. CDR3 nucleotide sequence: TGCGCCAGCAGCTCCTGGGATGGACTTCAATCACCCCTCCACTTT.

This clonotype has just a few counts. The chain couples TRBV4-2 to TRBJ2-4, with D perhaps being TRBD1 or TRBD2 (5 bases each). The end of the DNA fits TRBJ2-7 better, so the J call may be wrong. Germline CDR1 LGHNA, CDR2 YNFKEQ. There are 14 residues in the CDR3. The CDR3 coding sequence is TGTGCCAGCAGCCCCCAAGGGACGGTCTACGAGCAGTACTTC. Amino acids: CASSPQGTVYEQYF.

The CDR3, as DNA: TGTGCCACCAGCAGAGGATGGGGACTAGCGGGACTCTCCTACGAGCAGTACTTC. It is translated as CATSRGWGLAGLSYEQYF. This chain connects TRBV15 to TRBJ2-7, with 13 positions matching TRBD2. Trimming cost V 1 base and J 0 bases; bases outside gene matches: 6. CDR3 length equals 18 residues. CDR1 is LNHNV, CDR2 YYDKDF, per germline (reference sequence).

The chain joins TRBV29-1 to TRBJ2-7, with 12 bases identical to TRBD2. This CDR3 has 16 residues. V was pared by 6 bases and J by 1 base, with 10 bases of the junction left unmatched. Germline lookup yields CDR1 SQVTM and CDR2 ANQGSEA. The CDR3 spells CSVAGDTSGGSYEQYF. CDR3 DNA: TGCAGCGTAGCCGGCGACACTAGCGGGGGGTCCTACGAGCAGTACTTC.

The J gene is TRBJ2-7, the V gene TRBV13; 9 positions match TRBD1. Germline loops: CDR1 PRHDT, CDR2 FYEKMQ (reference sequence). The J segment lost 1 base and the V segment lost 6 bases, leaving 7 bases of the junction unmatched. CDR3 length: 15 amino acids. The CDR3, as DNA: TGTGCCAGCAGGCCAACCGGGACAGGGTCCTACGAGCAGTACTTC. Translation: CASRPTGTGSYEQYF. Combining the CDR3 with reference TRBV13 and TRBJ2-7 gives the whole variable domain AAGVIQSPRHLIKEKRETATLKCYPIPRHDTVYWYQQGPGQDPQFLISFYEKMQSDKGSIPDRFSAQQFSDYHSELNMSSLELGDSALYFCASRPTGTGSYEQYFGPGTRLTVT.

As to this clonotype: Compared with germline, one end of the junction differs, possibly owing to a read error. The J gene is TRBJ2-4, the V gene TRBV9; D possibly corresponds to TRBD2 (5 bases). TRBJ2-5 explains the end of the DNA better; the J call may be wrong. CDR3 length equals 13 residues. CDR1 SGDLS and CDR2 YYNGEE come from the germline V gene. The CDR3, as DNA: TGTGCCGGCAGCGGACGCGAGCAAGAGACCCAGTACTTC. Its protein product is CAGSGREQETQYF.

This chain connects TRBV3-1 to TRBJ1-4; tentative D call: TRBD1 (6 bases). V was shortened by 4 bases and J by 7 bases, with 13 bases between the two germline ends. CDR3 size: 14 residues. CDR1 and CDR2 (germline): LGHDT, YNNKEL (reference sequence). CDR3: CASSPLQGFEKLFF. The CDR3 DNA sequence: TGTGCCAGCAGCCCCCTCCAGGGGTTTGAAAAACTGTTTTTT.

CDR3 sequence: CSARAAKPYEQYF. In DNA form, the CDR3 reads TGCAGTGCTAGAGCCGCAAAGCCCTACGAGCAGTACTTC. The rearrangement joins TRBV20-1 to TRBJ2-7; D is unclear. The V gene lost 1 base and the J gene lost 2 bases, with 9 bases spanning the gap. CDR1 DFQATT and CDR2 SNEGSKA come from the germline V gene (reference sequence). This CDR3 region has 13 residues.

Comment on this clonotype: This may come from a read error, since a much larger clone is one base off. This sequence joins TRBV6-1 and TRBJ1-2, with TRBD1 matching over 9 bases. The CDR3 contains 13 residues. The V gene end was trimmed by 6 bases and the J gene end by 6 bases; junction bases not matched to a gene: 5. Germline loops: CDR1 MNHNS, CDR2 SASEGT. The CDR3 reads CASSVRTGDGYTF. CDR3 nucleotides: TGTGCCAGCAGCGTAAGGACAGGGGATGGCTACACCTTC.

This clonotype appeared many times. CDR3 amino acids: CASSYGTGLGYNEQFF. The CDR3 coding sequence is TGTGCCAGCAGTTACGGGACAGGGCTTGGCTACAATGAGCAGTTCTTC. The gene calls are TRBV6-6 and TRBJ2-1, with 9 bases that match TRBD1. V was clipped by 2 bases and J by 3 bases; unmatched bases: 5. This CDR3 is 16 amino acids long. CDR1 is MNHNY, CDR2 SVGAGI, per germline (reference sequence).

This chain uses TRBV3-1 with TRBJ1-2, with unresolved D. The CDR3 sequence is 12 residues long. V dropped 0 bases and J dropped 6 bases, with 5 bases sitting between them. Looked up from germline, CDR1 is LGHDT and CDR2 is YNNKEL (reference sequence). For the CDR3, the DNA is TGTGCCAGCAGCCAAGAGTGGGATGGCTACACCTTC. It codes for CASSQEWDGYTF.

This clonotype was seen only a few times. CDR3 sequence: CSARGEGTDTQYF. CDR3 bases: TGCAGTGCTAGGGGCGAGGGCACAGATACGCAGTATTTT. The V gene is TRBV20-1, the J gene TRBJ2-3; D remains unclear. The CDR3 has 13 residues. Germline CDR1 and CDR2: DFQATT and SNEGSKA (reference sequence). V was clipped by 3 bases and J by 1 base, with 8 bases between them.

The rearrangement uses TRBV24-1 and TRBJ2-5; 11 bases are a match to TRBD1. Judging by the DNA end, TRBJ2-7 fits better; the J call may be wrong. CDR3 length equals 17 residues. The germline V gene encodes CDR1 KGHDR and CDR2 SFDVKD. The CDR3 nucleotides are TGTGCCACCAGAAAAAGGACAGGGGGCCTATCCTCCTACGAGCAGTACTTC. It encodes CATRKRTGGLSSYEQYF.